This T cell receptor (beta chain) was identified during a study of breast tumors, draining lymph nodes, adjacent tissues. Overall study findings and caveats: Findings are consistent with lymph node origin and intratumoral expansion of most tumor T cells. Tumors had less TCR diversity than lymph nodes, more than nontumor tissue. Luminal-like breast cancer showed significantly higher tumor–nontumor repertoire similarity than basal-like. The lymph node origin of tumor T cells was framed as consistent with a hypothesis, not demonstrated.

TCRdb analysed the multiplex PCR reads with MiXCR anew, one entry per CDR3 protein. The table has about 180,000 distinct CDR3 sequences, around a third seen once. This clonotype came up many times. Antigen: not known. V gave up 6 bases and J gave up 4 bases; unmatched junction bases: 7. This CDR3 is built from 16 residues. Samples came from axillary lymph nodes draining the breast cancer. This TCR was sampled from a female donor with breast cancer. Some clones in this sample may be carry-over from other donors' samples. The sample consisted of axillary lymph node tissue. This chain links TRBV12-3 or TRBV12-4 with TRBJ2-2; 11 positions agree with TRBD2. In DNA form, the CDR3 reads TGTGCCAGCAGGACTACTAGCGGGAGTAGCACCGGGGAGCTGTTTTTT. Amino acid sequence: CASRTTSGSSTGELFF.